Below, 32 T cell receptor beta chains from the same sample are listed, as sequenced in a study of regulatory T cells in long-lasting Graves disease. Building of the TCR beta libraries involved iRepertoire HTBI primers and Arm-PCR of CDR3 regions. From the multiplex PCR reads, TCRdb called clonotypes with MiXCR, one entry per CDR3 protein. The sample includes 400,000 to 450,000 distinct CDR3 sequences, roughly a quarter of them seen just once. Time point denoted: persistent/refractory GD, antithyroid drugs over 5 years with positive TRAb. The authors made the TCR library using RNA they extracted from PBMCs. This sample comprised peripheral blood mononuclear cells (PBMCs), obtained when the disease was refractory, from a patient treated with antithyroid drugs. The source is a female donor with Graves disease.

This sequence joins TRBV20-1 and TRBJ2-6; D unclear. CDR3 size: 14 residues. Germline loops: CDR1 DFQATT, CDR2 SNEGSKA (reference sequence). V lost 8 bases and J 0 bases, leaving 11 bases between the germline ends. The CDR3 DNA reads as TGCAGTCCATACGGCAGCTCTGGGGCCAACGTCCTGACTTTC. Protein product: CSPYGSSGANVLTF.

For this clonotype: One end of the junction varies from germline; a read error may be responsible. This chain uses TRBV2 with TRBJ2-1; tentatively, D is TRBD2 (6 bases). Germline V lookup: CDR1 SNHLY, CDR2 FYNNEI. This CDR3 has 16 amino acids. The CDR3 coding sequence is TGTGCCGGCAGTGAGGAAGAGACTAGGATTTACAATGAGCAGTTCTTC. Translated: CAGSEEETRIYNEQFF.

This clonotype was observed many times. The chain combines TRBV2 with TRBJ2-1; 8 bases fit TRBD1. Germline V gene sequence: CDR1 SNHLY, CDR2 FYNNEI. Losses at the gene ends were 5 bases for V and 4 bases for J; bases not matched to a gene: 10. The CDR3 extends over 16 amino acids. The CDR3 DNA sequence: TGTGCCAGCAGTATCGGACAGGGCAGGGGGTACAATGAGCAGTTCTTC. It codes for CASSIGQGRGYNEQFF.

V and J are TRBV19 and TRBJ1-4; D not resolved. Trimming pared 5 bases from V and 8 bases from J, leaving 15 bases between. CDR3 size: 14 residues. Germline values: CDR1 LNHDA, CDR2 SQIVND (reference sequence). In DNA, the CDR3 is TGTGCCAGTAGTCCAGTCGGGTCCGGAGAAAAACTGTTTTTT. Amino acids: CASSPVGSGEKLFF. Based on the CDR3 plus reference TRBV19 and TRBJ1-4, the full variable domain is DGGITQSPKYLFRKEGQNVTLSCEQNLNHDAMYWYRQDPGQGLRLIYYSQIVNDFQKGDIAEGYSVSREKKESFPLTVTSAQKNPTAFYLCASSPVGSGEKLFFGSGTQLSVL.

This clonotype was detected a few times. V and J are TRBV20-1 and TRBJ2-7; 8 bases match TRBD2. The trim removed 3 bases at V and 3 bases at J, leaving 4 bases unmatched. Germline CDR1 is DFQATT and CDR2 is SNEGSKA (reference sequence). CDR3 length: 13 residues. The CDR3: CSARGLAGYEQYF. CDR3 DNA sequence: TGCAGTGCTAGGGGCCTAGCGGGCTACGAGCAGTACTTC.

The rearrangement joins TRBV20-1 to TRBJ2-5, with D possibly TRBD2 on 5 matching bases. The CDR3 totals 13 residues. Looked up from germline, CDR1 is DFQATT and CDR2 is SNEGSKA (reference sequence). The V end was cut by 5 bases, the J end by 5 bases, with 15 bases between. The CDR3 DNA reads as TGCAGTGCTGTGGCTAGCCGGAGGGAGACCCAGTACTTC. Translating it yields CSAVASRRETQYF.

Many counts were recorded for this clonotype. The chain is built from TRBV12-3 or TRBV12-4 and TRBJ2-7, with D tentatively TRBD2 (5 bases). V lost 7 bases and J 3 bases, leaving 16 bases between the germline ends. The CDR3 has 14 amino acids. Written as DNA, the CDR3 is TGTGCCAGCACCGCCCCCGGGGTCGGCTACGAGCAGTACTTC. It encodes CASTAPGVGYEQYF.

The chain links TRBV29-1 to TRBJ1-5; D gene ambiguous. Trimming pared 5 bases from V and 3 bases from J, leaving 11 bases between. The length of the CDR3 is 13 residues. From germline, CDR1 is SQVTM and CDR2 ANQGSEA. CDR3 sequence: CSVQTGTNQPQHF. The CDR3 DNA is TGCAGCGTTCAAACGGGCACCAATCAGCCCCAGCATTTT.

V is TRBV29-1 and J is TRBJ1-2; D not resolved. CDR1 and CDR2 from the germline V gene are SQVTM and ANQGSEA. The CDR3 is 13 amino acids. Trimming cost V 2 bases and J 1 base, with 8 bases left between them. CDR3 coding DNA: TGCAGCGTTGAATGGTGGGGTAACTATGGCTACACCTTC. It is translated as CSVEWWGNYGYTF.

This clonotype was picked up many times. The rearrangement joins TRBV6-4 to TRBJ1-1; D is unresolved. V lost 3 bases and J lost 3, with 8 bases in between. The CDR3 totals 13 residues. The germline V gene encodes CDR1 MRHNA and CDR2 SNTAGT. The CDR3 region is CASSEEGHTEAFF. DNA for the CDR3: TGTGCCAGCAGTGAAGAGGGTCACACTGAAGCTTTCTTT.

This clonotype was counted many times. The chain is built from TRBV28 and TRBJ1-5; D unresolved. From germline, CDR1 is MDHEN and CDR2 SYDVKM. The CDR3 has 12 amino acids. Trimming pared 3 bases from V and 4 bases from J, leaving 4 bases between. The CDR3 spells CASSLQNQPQHF. Written as DNA, the CDR3 is TGTGCCAGCAGTTTGCAAAATCAGCCCCAGCATTTT.

This chain connects TRBV9 to TRBJ2-7; 11 nucleotides align to TRBD2. Unmatched junction bases numbered 6, after V lost 4 bases and J lost 3 bases. This CDR3 region has 15 residues. The germline V gene encodes CDR1 SGDLS and CDR2 YYNGEE. The CDR3 reads CASSPTSGVIYEQYF. The DNA for the CDR3 is TGTGCCAGCAGCCCGACTAGCGGGGTCATCTACGAGCAGTACTTC.

Ten or more counts support this clonotype. The chain has TRBV20-1 and TRBJ2-7, with D possibly TRBD2 on 6 matching bases. The V end was cut by 1 base, the J end by 2 bases, with 12 bases between. The germline CDR1 and CDR2 sequences are DFQATT and SNEGSKA (reference sequence). This CDR3 has 14 residues. The CDR3 spells CSARVSGSAYEQYF. In DNA, the CDR3 is TGCAGTGCTAGAGTTAGCGGTAGTGCCTACGAGCAGTACTTC.

The V call is TRBV13, the J call TRBJ2-7, with 7 bases lining up with TRBD2. Trimming cost V 6 bases and J 0 bases; bases outside gene matches: 8. CDR1 is PRHDT and CDR2 is FYEKMQ in the germline V gene (reference sequence). The CDR3 is 15 residues long. The CDR3 protein is CASRPTSVNSYEQYF. CDR3 sequence (DNA): TGTGCCAGCAGACCTACTAGCGTTAACTCCTACGAGCAGTACTTC.

Worth noting for this clonotype: Mismatch with germline at one junction end may stem from a read error. V is TRBV10-3 and J is TRBJ1-2; 9 bases are shared with TRBD1. From germline, CDR1 is ENHRY and CDR2 SYGVKD. The CDR3 sequence is 15 residues long. CDR3 coding DNA: TGTGCCAGCAGTTACTCGACAGGGGGAGTCTATGGCTACACCTTC. Its protein product is CASSYSTGGVYGYTF.

This clonotype was picked up many times. The chain recombines TRBV2 with TRBJ2-7; TRBD1 is a possible D gene (5 bases). The CDR3 totals 15 residues. V was trimmed by 2 bases and J by 2 bases, leaving 13 bases between them. CDR1 and CDR2 from the germline V gene are SNHLY and FYNNEI. CDR3 DNA sequence: TGTGCCAGCAGTGAAAGATTCGACAGAACCTACGAGCAGTACTTC. It yields the protein CASSERFDRTYEQYF. Filled out from reference TRBV2 and TRBJ2-7, the complete variable domain reads EPEVTQTPSHQVTQMGQEVILRCVPISNHLYFYWYRQILGQKVEFLVSFYNNEISEKSEIFDDQFSVERPDGSNFTLKIRSTKLEDSAMYFCASSERFDRTYEQYFGPGTRLTVT.

On this clonotype: This probably arose from a read error, given a far larger clone one base away. The gene calls are TRBV27 and TRBJ2-1; D possibly corresponds to TRBD2 (6 bases). The germline V gene has CDR1 MNHEY and CDR2 SMNVEV (reference sequence). V was pared by 7 bases and J by 2 bases, with 15 bases between. The CDR3 runs to 15 residues. CDR3 sequence (DNA): TGTGCCAGCACCCTTGTGGCGGGAACCTACAATGAGCAGTTCTTC. It is translated as CASTLVAGTYNEQFF.

The chain employs TRBV6-4 and TRBJ2-7; no firm D call. This CDR3 comprises 16 residues. CDR1 MRHNA and CDR2 SNTAGT come from the germline V gene. V dropped 0 bases and J dropped 1 base, with 13 bases sitting between them. CDR3 sequence reads: CASSDSIRRESYEQYF. CDR3 coding DNA: TGTGCCAGCAGTGACTCGATACGGCGTGAGTCCTACGAGCAGTACTTC.

This chain links TRBV5-5 with TRBJ1-1; D uncertain. CDR1 and CDR2 from the germline V gene are SGHKS and YYEKEE (reference sequence). The V gene lost 5 bases and the J gene lost 3 bases, with 14 bases spanning the gap. The CDR3 runs 14 residues. The DNA of the CDR3 is TGTGCCAGCAGTGACGAGGTGGCCTACACTGAAGCTTTCTTT. It yields the protein CASSDEVAYTEAFF. Based on the CDR3 plus reference TRBV5-5 and TRBJ1-1, the full variable domain is DAGVTQSPTHLIKTRGQQVTLRCSPISGHKSVSWYQQVLGQGPQFIFQYYEKEERGRGNFPDRFSARQFPNYSSELNVNALLLGDSALYLCASSDEVAYTEAFFGQGTRLTVV.

This clonotype has ten or more counts. The chain recombines TRBV19 with TRBJ2-7; 8 bases map to TRBD2. The V segment lost 4 bases and the J segment 7 bases; nucleotides outside the gene matches: 6. This CDR3 region has 13 residues. Germline V gives CDR1 LNHDA, CDR2 SQIVND (reference sequence). The CDR3 coding sequence is TGTGCCAGTAGTACAGGGACTAGGCGGGAGCAGTACTTC. Translation: CASSTGTRREQYF.

This clonotype was found many times. J is TRBJ1-5 and V is TRBV6-1, with 8 nucleotides matching TRBD1. The germline gives CDR1 MNHNS, CDR2 SASEGT. The V gene end was trimmed by 8 bases and the J gene end by 0 bases; junction bases not matched to a gene: 6. The CDR3 length is 15 residues. The CDR3 bases are TGTGCCAGCCAGACAGGGGACTATAGCAATCAGCCCCAGCATTTT. Protein: CASQTGDYSNQPQHF.

The chain employs TRBV19 and TRBJ1-1; possible D gene TRBD1, 6 bases. Germline V lookup: CDR1 LNHDA, CDR2 SQIVND (reference sequence). The CDR3 is made up of 13 amino acids. The ends were cut back, 5 bases at V and 10 bases at J, with 17 bases in the middle. Written as DNA, the CDR3 is TGTGCCAGTAGTCTGGGGGCCGTGAAGGGAGCTTTCTTT. Amino acids: CASSLGAVKGAFF. Drawing the rest from reference TRBV19 and TRBJ1-1, the complete variable domain is DGGITQSPKYLFRKEGQNVTLSCEQNLNHDAMYWYRQDPGQGLRLIYYSQIVNDFQKGDIAEGYSVSREKKESFPLTVTSAQKNPTAFYLCASSLGAVKGAFFGQGTRLTVV.

This clonotype has at least ten counts. The V call is TRBV20-1, the J call TRBJ1-4, with 7 bases aligning to TRBD1. Germline V gene lookup returns CDR1 DFQATT and CDR2 SNEGSKA (reference sequence). This CDR3 has 14 amino acids. The ends lost 6 bases at V and 2 bases at J; junction bases unmatched: 6. The CDR3 sequence is CSAAKGATNEKLFF. The CDR3 DNA reads as TGCAGTGCGGCCAAGGGGGCGACTAATGAAAAACTGTTTTTT.

This clonotype was counted ten times or more. The chain combines TRBV9 with TRBJ1-2; D uncertain. The CDR3 runs 17 residues. Trimming removed 0 bases from V and 0 bases from J, with 15 bases in between. Germline CDR1 reads SGDLS; CDR2 reads YYNGEE. The CDR3 loop reads CASSVAIGVAANYGYTF. Written as DNA, the CDR3 is TGTGCCAGCAGCGTAGCTATCGGGGTCGCAGCTAACTATGGCTACACCTTC. Together with reference TRBV9 and TRBJ1-2, the CDR3 gives the full variable domain: DSGVTQTPKHLITATGQRVTLRCSPRSGDLSVYWYQQSLDQGLQFLIQYYNGEERAKGNILERFSAQQFPDLHSELNLSSLELGDSALYFCASSVAIGVAANYGYTFGSGTRLTVV.

This clonotype was recorded at least ten times. A much larger clone sits a single nucleotide away, making a read error possible. The rearrangement links TRBV6-1 to TRBJ1-2; 8 nucleotides line up with TRBD1. Germline CDR1 and CDR2: MNHNS and SASEGT. CDR3 length: 14 residues. V trimming: 6 bases; J trimming: 0 bases; junction bases outside the gene matches: 3. CDR3 in DNA: TGTGCCAGCAGCGGACAGGGAGCTAACTATGGCTACACCTTC. Protein sequence: CASSGQGANYGYTF.

Note on this clonotype: The germline gene is not matched at one end of the junction; a read error may be the cause. The rearrangement joins TRBV5-1 to TRBJ2-7; 10 nucleotides line up with TRBD1. Germline CDR1 is SGHRS and CDR2 is YFSETQ. This CDR3 is built from 15 residues. The CDR3 protein is CASSTGTGDTYEQYF. In nucleotides, the CDR3 is TGTGCCAGCAGCACTGGGACAGGGGACACCTACGAGCAGTACTTC.

This clonotype was found many times. This chain connects TRBV7-2 to TRBJ1-5, with 8 bases that match TRBD1. This CDR3 contains 14 residues. Germline V gene sequence: CDR1 SGHTA, CDR2 FQGNSA. Unmatched junction bases numbered 6, after V lost 4 bases and J lost 7 bases. CDR3 DNA: TGTGCCAGCAGCTCCAGGGGGCCGGGGCAGCCCCAGCATTTT. The encoded protein is CASSSRGPGQPQHF.

This chain joins TRBV25-1 and TRBJ1-5; D possibly corresponds to TRBD1 (5 bases). The CDR3 is made up of 15 amino acids. V was pared by 2 bases and J by 4 bases, with 12 bases between. Germline values: CDR1 MGHDK, CDR2 SYGVNS. CDR3 bases: TGTGCCAGCAGTGAAACTGGTGCAGGGAATCAGCCCCAGCATTTT. Amino acid sequence: CASSETGAGNQPQHF.

This clonotype was recorded many times. The chain links TRBV18 to TRBJ1-2; TRBD1 aligns across 8 bases. Germline values: CDR1 KGHSH, CDR2 LQKENI. The trim removed 3 bases at V and 6 bases at J, leaving 3 bases unmatched. The CDR3 has 13 amino acids. The CDR3 sequence: CASSPGQVHGYTF. CDR3 DNA: TGTGCCAGCTCACCGGGACAGGTCCATGGCTACACCTTC.

This clonotype was observed a few times. The chain recombines TRBV18 with TRBJ2-7; D is perhaps TRBD2 (6 bases). V gave up 2 bases and J gave up 2 bases, with 10 bases separating them. CDR1 KGHSH and CDR2 LQKENI come from the germline V gene. The CDR3 has 14 amino acids. The CDR3 DNA follows: TGTGCCAGCTCACCAGGGGGGACTGCCTACGAGCAGTACTTC. Protein: CASSPGGTAYEQYF.

The chain joins TRBV5-1 to TRBJ1-1, with a possible D match to TRBD1 (6 bases). The ends were cut back, 4 bases at V and 0 bases at J, with 25 bases in the middle. The CDR3 length is 19 residues. Germline CDR1 is SGHRS and CDR2 is YFSETQ. The CDR3 coding sequence is TGCGCCAGCAGCCTAAGGGGGTCAGGTCGGGGCCAAATGAACACTGAAGCTTTCTTT. This encodes CASSLRGSGRGQMNTEAFF.

Only a few counts were recorded for this clonotype. The rearrangement uses TRBV30 and TRBJ2-7; 10 bases match TRBD2. The CDR3 has 14 residues. The ends lost 1 base at V and 4 bases at J; junction bases unmatched: 4. Germline V gene sequence: CDR1 GTSNPN, CDR2 SVGIG (reference sequence). The CDR3 DNA follows: TGTGCCTGGAGTGCTAGCGGGGGCCGTTACGAGCAGTACTTC. It encodes CAWSASGGRYEQYF.